Listed here is a single T cell receptor beta chain. Its antigen remains unidentified. Base qualities are not at hand, and no much larger clone is one base apart. The data were taken from a study of blood T cell repertoires in COVID-19 (dated by TCRdb to the early 2020s). As for the study more broadly: Samples covering the acute and convalescent phases of COVID-19 were provided by collaborators in the United States, Italy and Spain. The material from the prospective study consisted of cDNA or gDNA derived from T cells, B-cell-depleted T cells, or PBMCs. Deeply sampled blood TCRbeta repertoires from subjects exposed to, actively infected with, or recovered from COVID-19 were included in the dataset. A freely available public database, intended as a resource for researchers studying the immune response to SARS-CoV-2, is where the repertoires were released. Samples were obtained from the ongoing ImmuneRACE study (first 160 participants) and from 1,000 to 1,500 subjects provided by 6 global collaborators. A de-identified subject ID, COVID-19 status, age in years and sex were almost always included in the sample metadata. Where HLA class I and class II types were available, the types were taken from metadata supplied by the sample provider, not from assay-based typing.

The immunoSEQ Assay, a bias-controlled multiplex PCR, was used to amplify TCRbeta CDR3 regions from genomic DNA. The source study handled its data this way. Nucleated cell counts per sample were estimated from amplification of reference gene primers within the assay. Sequence reads were collapsed and filtered to measure the absolute abundance of every unique TCRbeta CDR3 rearrangement. For each sample, productive Simpson clonality was calculated by taking the square root of Simpson's diversity index across productive rearrangements. TCRdb retrieved this table from immuneACCESS and kept in-frame rearrangements only. Not all clones are present; in checked studies, unresolved V genes account for under half, and no reason is known for the remainder. V and J calls and clone size are copied from that table; D and trimming were computed from the DNA. For this sample the table gives almost 250,000 clones, of which 86% were detected only once. The ten most abundant clones make up 5.5% to 6.5% of the sample.

One collaborating source in Seattle enrolled patients during active infection and followed them longitudinally through the course of disease. The collaborating institutions used their own protocols to collect whole blood in K2EDTA tubes. For TCRbeta analysis, collaborator samples were shipped as frozen whole blood, as isolated PBMCs, or as DNA extracted from either sample type. Trimming takes 0 bases off V and 10 bases off J; junction bases not matched to a gene: 6. From the cysteine up to the phenylalanine, the CDR3 has a length of 14 residues. Here the CDR3 DNA is all that survives: 42 bases in frame from base 1. For CDR1 and CDR2, the germline V gene lists KGHSH and LQKENI. Results the study describes overall, beyond this receptor: The amount of clinical and demographic metadata varied by source and participant and was provided uncurated.

This receptor chain uses TRBV18 and TRBJ2-4; TRBD2 agrees with 7 junctional bases. The sample was peripheral blood. The source is a woman older than 75 with COVID-19, enrolled during active disease. The nucleotide sequence is given as TGTGCCAGCTCACCACCGAGCATGGGAGGGATTCAGTACTTC. This sequence encodes CASSPPSMGGIQYF.